What follows is one T cell receptor (beta chain) and its context. The sample originates from a study of blood T cell repertoires in COVID-19. The CDR3 length is 14 residues. CDR1 and CDR2 (germline): MDHEN, SYDVKM. V lost 2 bases, J lost 7 bases, and 1 base stayed unmatched. The protocol was immunoSEQ multiplex PCR, while the TCRdb copy is restricted to in-frame clones and leaves out a portion. The sample gives 200,000 to 250,000 clones, approximately 78% of which show up once; approximately 3.2% is in the top ten. Source material: peripheral blood. This TCR came from a woman between 18 and 29 years old with acute or convalescent COVID-19. The rearrangement joins TRBV28 to TRBJ2-1; 11 nucleotides match TRBD2. The CDR3 DNA reads as TGTGCCAGCAGTTTACTAGCGGGAGGAAATGAGCAGTTCTTC. It yields the protein CASSLLAGGNEQFF.